This T cell receptor beta chain stems from a study of metastatic and nonmetastatic thyroid tumors. V was cut by 4 bases and J by 3 bases, with 13 bases left in between. The CDR3 spans 14 residues. From germline, CDR1 is SGHVS and CDR2 FNYEAQ. TCRdb reprocessed the PCR reads using MiXCR. Found here are about 23,000 clones, around 21% of them singletons; the top ten hold roughly 7.8%. Thyroid surgery was preceded by no treatment in any patient. The rearrangement uses TRBV7-6 and TRBJ2-7; D might be TRBD1 or TRBD2, each matching 5 bases. Sequencing was done on a sample of blood. The sequence was obtained from a female donor with papillary thyroid cancer or a benign thyroid nodule (not recorded which). Some clones in this sample may be carry-over from other donors' samples. The CDR3 protein is CASSYPGRNYEQYF. CDR3 nucleotide sequence: TGTGCCAGCAGCTACCCGGGACGAAACTACGAGCAGTACTTC.